A selection of T cell receptor beta chains follows, all from one sample in a study of blood T cell repertoires in COVID-19. Sequenced by immunoSEQ multiplex PCR; TCRdb stores in-frame clones only, minus some. The sample holds fewer than 350,000 clones, approximately 86% seen once. Sequencing input: peripheral blood. The receptors here all came from a man aged 18 to 35 with active or convalescent COVID-19. CDR3s include the opening cysteine and the closing phenylalanine or tryptophan. A D gene is named only where the DNA matches it firmly. Clone size is not always given. Where it is, it says once, few, many or a class for expanded clones.

CDR3nt: TGTGCCAGCAGCGTAGGGACAGGGCACTCCTACGAGCAGTACTTC
CDR3aa: CASSVGTGHSYEQYF
v_gene: TRBV9
j_gene: TRBJ2-7
abundance: -
d_gene: TRBD1

CDR3nt: TGTGCCAGCACCCTACGCTCGGAGGGCACTGAAGCTTTCTTT
CDR3aa: CASTLRSEGTEAFF
v_gene: TRBV6-5
j_gene: TRBJ1-1
abundance: -
d_gene: -

CDR3nt: TGTGCCAGCAGTTTATTCAAACCCACAGGGTTGGGTGGCTACACCTTC
CDR3aa: CASSLFKPTGLGGYTF
v_gene: TRBV27
j_gene: TRBJ1-2
abundance: -
d_gene: -

CDR3nt: TGCGCCAGCAGCTTGGTATCCTCCTACGAGCAGTACTTC
CDR3aa: CASSLVSSYEQYF
v_gene: TRBV5-1
j_gene: TRBJ2-7
abundance: -
d_gene: -

CDR3nt: TGTGCCAGCAGCTTAGAGGGCAGGGCCTACGAGCAGTACTTC
CDR3aa: CASSLEGRAYEQYF
v_gene: TRBV7-2
j_gene: TRBJ2-7
abundance: -
d_gene: -

CDR3nt: TGTGCCAGCAGTTACCAGTACACCGGGGAGCTGTTTTTT
CDR3aa: CASSYQYTGELFF
v_gene: TRBV6-5
j_gene: TRBJ2-2
abundance: -
d_gene: -

CDR3nt: TGCGCCAGCAGCCAACGAATAACACTACGGACAGGGGGCCAAGGAAACACCATATATTTT
CDR3aa: CASSQRITLRTGGQGNTIYF
v_gene: TRBV4-1
j_gene: TRBJ1-3
abundance: -
d_gene: TRBD1

CDR3nt: TGTGCCAGCAGCCACCAGACAGGGGGCACCTGGAAACTGTTTTTT
CDR3aa: CASSHQTGGTWKLFF
v_gene: TRBV3-1/TRBV3-2
j_gene: TRBJ1-4
abundance: -
d_gene: TRBD1

CDR3nt: TGTGCCAGCAGCTCGGACAGTTCCCCTGAAGCTTTCTTT
CDR3aa: CASSSDSSPEAFF
v_gene: TRBV5-6
j_gene: TRBJ1-1
abundance: -
d_gene: -

CDR3nt: TGTGCCAGCAGCCCCGCCCCGAAAGGACAGGGGAGCTCCTACGAGCAGTACTTC
CDR3aa: CASSPAPKGQGSSYEQYF
v_gene: TRBV9
j_gene: TRBJ2-7
abundance: -
d_gene: TRBD1

CDR3nt: TGCGCCAGCAGCCAAGAGGCAGGGAGCAATCAGCCCCAGCATTTT
CDR3aa: CASSQEAGSNQPQHF
v_gene: TRBV4-3
j_gene: TRBJ1-5
abundance: few
d_gene: -

CDR3nt: TGTGCCATCAGTAAAGGACAGGGTATGGGGGAAAAACTGTTTTTT
CDR3aa: CAISKGQGMGEKLFF
v_gene: TRBV10-3
j_gene: TRBJ1-4
abundance: -
d_gene: TRBD1

CDR3nt: TGTGCCAGCAACGGACTGAGCTCCTATAATTCACCCCTCCACTTT
CDR3aa: CASNGLSSYNSPLHF
v_gene: TRBV2
j_gene: TRBJ1-6
abundance: once
d_gene: -

CDR3nt: TGTGCCAGCAGTTGGTTGCGTAATGAAAAACTGTTTTTT
CDR3aa: CASSWLRNEKLFF
v_gene: TRBV27
j_gene: TRBJ1-4
abundance: -
d_gene: -

CDR3nt: TGTGCCAGTAGTATTGGGAGGGTGGGGGTGAACACTGAAGCTTTCTTT
CDR3aa: CASSIGRVGVNTEAFF
v_gene: TRBV19
j_gene: TRBJ1-1
abundance: -
d_gene: -

CDR3nt: TGTGCCAGCCGGAGCGGGGCGGTAGGGGAGACCCAGTACTTC
CDR3aa: CASRSGAVGETQYF
v_gene: TRBV6-5
j_gene: TRBJ2-5
abundance: -
d_gene: TRBD2

CDR3nt: TGTGCCAGTAGTATCCAGGCAGGGTCCTACAATGAGCAGTTCTTC
CDR3aa: CASSIQAGSYNEQFF
v_gene: TRBV19
j_gene: TRBJ2-1
abundance: -
d_gene: -

CDR3nt: TGCGCCAGCAGCCAAGAAAACGGTGGAGCTTTCTTT
CDR3aa: CASSQENGGAFF
v_gene: TRBV4-3
j_gene: TRBJ1-1
abundance: -
d_gene: -

CDR3nt: TGCGCCAGCAGCCTGGGGGGGGACAATCAGCCCCAGCATTTT
CDR3aa: CASSLGGDNQPQHF
v_gene: TRBV5-1
j_gene: TRBJ1-5
abundance: once
d_gene: -

CDR3nt: TGTGCCAGTAGTCGCCTTGCGTATGGGGCCTATGGCTACACCTTC
CDR3aa: CASSRLAYGAYGYTF
v_gene: TRBV19
j_gene: TRBJ1-2
abundance: -
d_gene: -

CDR3nt: TGTGCCAGCAACCCCACCCCTCCAGGCTATCAGCCCCAGCATTTT
CDR3aa: CASNPTPPGYQPQHF
v_gene: TRBV6-5
j_gene: TRBJ1-5
abundance: -
d_gene: -

CDR3nt: TGTGCCAACCGGGACAGCTTGAACACTGAAGCTTTCTTT
CDR3aa: CANRDSLNTEAFF
v_gene: TRBV12-3/TRBV12-4
j_gene: TRBJ1-1
abundance: -
d_gene: TRBD1

CDR3nt: TGCGCCAGCAGCTTCGGACAGGGACGTGTCTTCTATGGCTACACCTTC
CDR3aa: CASSFGQGRVFYGYTF
v_gene: TRBV5-1
j_gene: TRBJ1-2
abundance: -
d_gene: TRBD1

CDR3nt: TGCAGCGTTCGATCCGGGAGAATGAACACTGAAGCTTTCTTT
CDR3aa: CSVRSGRMNTEAFF
v_gene: TRBV29-1
j_gene: TRBJ1-1
abundance: -
d_gene: -

CDR3nt: TGCGCCAGCAGTCAATCCCCCCGGGGATCGGAAAGAAATGAGCAGTTCTTC
CDR3aa: CASSQSPRGSERNEQFF
v_gene: TRBV23-1
j_gene: TRBJ2-1
abundance: -
d_gene: -

CDR3nt: TGCGCCAGCCAAGTGGTCACAGGGGGCGAGCAGTACTTC
CDR3aa: CASQVVTGGEQYF
v_gene: TRBV10-1
j_gene: TRBJ2-7
abundance: -
d_gene: TRBD1

CDR3nt: TGCGCCAGCAGTCAATCCAGTCCGTATCCCCCTGAAAAACTGTTTTTT
CDR3aa: CASSQSSPYPPEKLFF
v_gene: TRBV23-1
j_gene: TRBJ1-4
abundance: once
d_gene: -

CDR3nt: TGTGCCAGCAGCCCGGGGAACGAGCAGTACTTC
CDR3aa: CASSPGNEQYF
v_gene: TRBV7-8
j_gene: TRBJ2-7
abundance: -
d_gene: -